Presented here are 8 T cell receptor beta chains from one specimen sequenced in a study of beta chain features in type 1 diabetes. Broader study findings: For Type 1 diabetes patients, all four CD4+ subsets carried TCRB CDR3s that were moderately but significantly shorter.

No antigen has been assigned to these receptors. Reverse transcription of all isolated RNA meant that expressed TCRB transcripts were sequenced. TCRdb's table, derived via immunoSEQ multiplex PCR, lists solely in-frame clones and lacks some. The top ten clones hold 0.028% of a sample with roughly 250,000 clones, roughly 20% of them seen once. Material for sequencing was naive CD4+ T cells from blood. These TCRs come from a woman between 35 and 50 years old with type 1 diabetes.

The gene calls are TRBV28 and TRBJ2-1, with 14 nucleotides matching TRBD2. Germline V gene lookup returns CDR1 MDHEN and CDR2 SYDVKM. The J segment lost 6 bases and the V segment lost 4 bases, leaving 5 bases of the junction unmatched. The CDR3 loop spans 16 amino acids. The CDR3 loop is CASSSIGTSGGNEQFF. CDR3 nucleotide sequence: TGTGCCAGCAGTTCCATAGGGACTAGCGGGGGCAATGAGCAGTTCTTC.

Written as DNA, the CDR3 is TGCGCCAGCAGCCCGGGACAGGGAAACTATGGCTACACCTTC. Protein product: CASSPGQGNYGYTF. The chain is built from TRBV5-1 and TRBJ1-2, with 9 bases lining up with TRBD1. Germline V gene lookup returns CDR1 SGHRS and CDR2 YFSETQ. CDR3 length: 14 amino acids. V was pared by 4 bases and J by 2 bases, with 3 bases of the junction left unmatched.

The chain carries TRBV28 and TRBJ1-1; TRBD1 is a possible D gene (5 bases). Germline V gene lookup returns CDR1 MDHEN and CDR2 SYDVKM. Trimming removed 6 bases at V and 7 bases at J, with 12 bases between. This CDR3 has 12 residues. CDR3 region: CASRPLDSEAFF. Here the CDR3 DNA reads TGTGCCAGCAGACCACTCGACAGTGAAGCTTTCTTT.

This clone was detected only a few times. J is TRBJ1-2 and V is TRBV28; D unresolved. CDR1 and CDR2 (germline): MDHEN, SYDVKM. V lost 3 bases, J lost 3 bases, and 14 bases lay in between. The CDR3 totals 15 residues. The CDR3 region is CASSFSNVQDYGYTF. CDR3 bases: TGTGCCAGCAGTTTCAGTAACGTACAAGACTATGGCTACACCTTC.

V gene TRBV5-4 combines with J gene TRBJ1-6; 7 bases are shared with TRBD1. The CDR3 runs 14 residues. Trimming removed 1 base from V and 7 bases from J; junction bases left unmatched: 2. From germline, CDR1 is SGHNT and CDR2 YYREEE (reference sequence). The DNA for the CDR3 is TGTGCCAGCAGCTTGACAGGGGACAATTCACCCCTCCACTTT. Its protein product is CASSLTGDNSPLHF.

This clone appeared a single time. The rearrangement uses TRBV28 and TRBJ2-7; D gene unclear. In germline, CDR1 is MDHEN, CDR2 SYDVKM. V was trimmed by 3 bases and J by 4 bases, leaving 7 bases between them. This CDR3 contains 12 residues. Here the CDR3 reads CASSFNRYEQYF. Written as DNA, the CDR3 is TGTGCCAGCAGTTTCAACAGATACGAGCAGTACTTC.

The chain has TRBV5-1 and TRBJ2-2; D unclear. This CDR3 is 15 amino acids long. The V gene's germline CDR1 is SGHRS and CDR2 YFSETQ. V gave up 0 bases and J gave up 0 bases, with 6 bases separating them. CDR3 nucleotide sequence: TGCGCCAGCAGCTTGGATGTTACGAACACCGGGGAGCTGTTTTTT. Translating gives CASSLDVTNTGELFF.

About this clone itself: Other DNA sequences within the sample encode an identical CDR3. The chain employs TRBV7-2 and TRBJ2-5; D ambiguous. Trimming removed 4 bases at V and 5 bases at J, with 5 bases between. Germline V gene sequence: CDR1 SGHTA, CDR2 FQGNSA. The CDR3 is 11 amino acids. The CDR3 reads CASSSRETQYF. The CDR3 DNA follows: TGTGCCAGCAGCTCGAGGGAGACCCAGTACTTC.